Many counts were recorded for the clone carrying this TCR beta chain. Those patients with uncontrolled infection, other autoimmune disease, pregnancy or lactation were excluded. Researchers took RNA transcripts and amplified the TCR beta CDR3 regions from them. HTBI primers were employed in a first-round RT-PCR of the TCR CDR3. TCRdb itself ran the multiplex PCR reads through MiXCR, one entry per CDR3 protein. The sample carries around 620,000 distinct CDR3 sequences, about 16% recorded once. Germline CDR1 DFQATT, CDR2 SNEGSKA (reference sequence). This CDR3 has 11 residues. Trimming removed 4 bases at V and 4 bases at J, with 7 bases between. The data were obtained in a study of T cells in Graves' hyperthyroidism and ophthalmopathy. Study overall: Prior to any treatment, at the point of initial diagnosis, peripheral blood was collected.

Sequencing was done on a sample of blood. This receptor was identified in a woman in her twenties or thirties with Graves' hyperthyroidism. This chain joins TRBV20-1 and TRBJ1-1; D is uncertain. CDR3 protein: CSAMGSTEAFF. Here the CDR3 DNA reads TGCAGTGCTATGGGGAGCACTGAAGCTTTCTTT.